The 25 T cell receptor beta chains listed next were all sequenced from one sample in a study of Ad26.COV2.S vaccination and SARS-CoV-2 variants. Treatment meaning: 19 received Ad26.COV2.S at low or high dose, single or two shots; five or six received placebo; per-sample allocation not given. All samples were drawn on day 63, counting from the first vaccine or placebo injection. Some clones are missing from TCRdb's copy, which holds only in-frame ones; the method was immunoSEQ multiplex PCR. The sample has about 250,000 clones; 87% are singletons. Sequencing used peripheral blood, obtained in a trial of Ad26.COV2.S vaccine versus placebo. These receptor sequences come from a person between 18 and 60 years old who received the Ad26.COV2.S COVID-19 vaccine or a placebo.

The rearrangement joins TRBV3-1 (or the pseudogene TRBV3-2) to TRBJ1-5, with no clear D. The germline CDR1 and CDR2 sequences are LGHDT and YNNKEL (reference sequence). This CDR3 is built from 12 residues. V lost 8 bases, J lost 9 bases, and 14 bases lay in between. CDR3 DNA sequence: TGTGCCAGCCGCCTGGATGACGGGCCCCAGCATTTT. As protein: CASRLDDGPQHF.

The chain employs TRBV7-9 and TRBJ1-4; 7 bases fit TRBD1. This CDR3 has 15 amino acids. Germline-derived CDR1 and CDR2 are SEHNR and FQNEAQ (reference sequence). V trimming: 5 bases; J trimming: 5 bases; junction bases outside the gene matches: 8. CDR3 DNA sequence: TGTGCCAGCAGCGAGAAGGACAGGCGAAATGAAAAACTGTTTTTT. It encodes CASSEKDRRNEKLFF.

V gene TRBV3-1 (or the pseudogene TRBV3-2) combines with J gene TRBJ1-1; D is undetermined. CDR1 and CDR2 (germline): LGHDT, YNNKEL (reference sequence). V was shortened by 4 bases and J by 0 bases, with 6 bases between the two germline ends. This CDR3 comprises 13 residues. The CDR3 nucleotides read TGTGCCAGCAGCCGGACCGTGAACACTGAAGCTTTCTTT. This translates into CASSRTVNTEAFF.

The chain carries TRBV10-3 and TRBJ2-3; 13 bases are shared with TRBD2. The J segment lost 0 bases and the V segment lost 0 bases, leaving 6 bases of the junction unmatched. CDR1 and CDR2 from the germline V gene are ENHRY and SYGVKD. CDR3 length equals 19 residues. The CDR3 region has the DNA TGTGCCATCAGTGAGTCGACTAGCGGGGGGTATTTTAGCACAGATACGCAGTATTTT. Amino acids: CAISESTSGGYFSTDTQYF.

In DNA form, the CDR3 reads TGCGCCAGCAGCCTCCTCGCGGGGGGGCTTACAGATACGCAGTATTTT. Encoded protein: CASSLLAGGLTDTQYF. The chain links TRBV5-1 to TRBJ2-3; 9 bases fit TRBD2. Germline loops: CDR1 SGHRS, CDR2 YFSETQ. CDR3 length: 16 amino acids. V shed 4 bases and J 3 bases; nucleotides not matched to a gene: 9. Combining the CDR3 with reference TRBV5-1 and TRBJ2-3 gives the whole variable domain KAGVTQTPRYLIKTRGQQVTLSCSPISGHRSVSWYQQTPGQGLQFLFEYFSETQRNKGNFPGRFSGRQFSNSRSEMNVSTLELGDSALYLCASSLLAGGLTDTQYFGPGTRLTVL.

The V call is TRBV2, the J call TRBJ2-2; D is tentatively TRBD1 or TRBD2 (5 bases each). The CDR3 length is 14 residues. The V end lost 8 bases, the J end lost 7 bases, and 17 bases lay between the germline ends. Germline V gene lookup returns CDR1 SNHLY and CDR2 FYNNEI. DNA for the CDR3: TGTGCCAGCCTAGGCAGGGTCGGGGTCGGGGAGCTGTTTTTT. As protein: CASLGRVGVGELFF.

V gene TRBV25-1 combines with J gene TRBJ1-1; TRBD1 aligns across 7 bases. Losses at the gene ends were 4 bases for V and 1 base for J; bases not matched to a gene: 6. The CDR3 extends over 15 amino acids. Germline CDR1 reads MGHDK; CDR2 reads SYGVNS. This CDR3 is CASSAPGTANTEAFF. In DNA, the CDR3 is TGTGCCAGCAGTGCCCCCGGGACAGCGAACACTGAAGCTTTCTTT.

J is TRBJ2-2 and V is TRBV5-4, with 11 bases identical to TRBD2. The germline V gene encodes CDR1 SGHNT and CDR2 YYREEE (reference sequence). The CDR3 has 15 residues. The V segment lost 4 bases and the J segment 1 base; nucleotides outside the gene matches: 0. The CDR3 sequence: CASSGTSGNTGELFF. The CDR3 DNA reads as TGTGCCAGCAGCGGGACTAGCGGGAACACCGGGGAGCTGTTTTTT.

Turning to this clone: The sample contains more than one DNA sequence encoding this CDR3. The V and J genes are TRBV30 and TRBJ2-2; D not resolved. Germline assignment: CDR1 GTSNPN and CDR2 SVGIG (reference sequence). Trimming shortened V by 0 bases and J by 4 bases, and 9 bases separated the two germline ends. The CDR3 spans 14 residues. CDR3 protein: CAWSVGRLTGELFF. As DNA, the CDR3 is TGTGCCTGGAGTGTTGGGCGCCTCACCGGGGAGCTGTTTTTT. Full variable domain (rest looked up from reference TRBV30 and TRBJ2-2): SQTIHQWPATLVQPVGSPLSLECTVEGTSNPNLYWYRQAAGRGLQLLFYSVGIGQISSEVPQNLSASRPQDRQFILSSKKLLLSDSGFYLCAWSVGRLTGELFFGEGSRLTVL.

The rearrangement links TRBV6-1 to TRBJ2-1, with D possibly TRBD2 on 7 matching bases. The CDR3 is 15 residues long. CDR1 is MNHNS and CDR2 is SASEGT in the germline V gene. V was shortened by 3 bases and J by 14 bases, with 23 bases between the two germline ends. The CDR3 nucleotides read TGTGCCAGCAGTGACAGGGGAATCGGCGGGGGAGCTGAGTTCTTC. Its translation is CASSDRGIGGGAEFF.

CDR3 nucleotides: TGTGCCAGCAGTCATCAGGGCATCCAGACCCAGTACTTC. Encoded protein: CASSHQGIQTQYF. This chain links TRBV27 with TRBJ2-5, with D perhaps TRBD1 (5 bases). This CDR3 has 13 residues. Germline CDR1 and CDR2: MNHEY and SMNVEV (reference sequence). Trimming took off 5 bases at V and 6 bases at J, with 13 bases between the two ends.

The V and J genes are TRBV7-9 and TRBJ2-7; D is uncertain. V lost 3 bases, J lost 0 bases, and 12 bases lay in between. Looked up from germline, CDR1 is SEHNR and CDR2 is FQNEAQ (reference sequence). The length of the CDR3 is 15 residues. CDR3: CASSLGSGASYEQYF. The CDR3 region has the DNA TGTGCCAGCAGCTTGGGTTCAGGAGCCTCCTACGAGCAGTACTTC.

This clone showed up just a few times. The gene calls are TRBV3-1 (or the pseudogene TRBV3-2) and TRBJ1-2; TRBD1 might be the D (6 bases). The germline CDR1 and CDR2 sequences are LGHDT and YNNKEL (reference sequence). This CDR3 comprises 15 residues. Trimming left V 2 bases short and J 3 bases short, with 13 bases between. The CDR3 DNA follows: TGTGCCAGCAGCCAATATCCAGGGGCCGACTATGGCTACACCTTC. Amino acids: CASSQYPGADYGYTF.

This chain links TRBV20-1 with TRBJ2-7; 7 bases fit TRBD1. V gave up 3 bases and J gave up 1 base; unmatched junction bases: 9. CDR3 length: 15 amino acids. Germline CDR1 reads DFQATT; CDR2 reads SNEGSKA (reference sequence). DNA of the CDR3: TGCAGTGCTAGTGGGTGGGACAGAGCTTCCTACGAGCAGTACTTC. It encodes CSASGWDRASYEQYF.

The J gene is TRBJ1-1, the V gene TRBV6-5; D is undetermined. Between the trimmed V and J ends, which lost 7 bases and 3 bases, there was a span of 12 bases. This CDR3 contains 13 residues. Germline CDR1 is MNHEY and CDR2 is SVGAGI. CDR3 DNA: TGTGCCAGCAAGGTTGGGAGGGACACTGAAGCTTTCTTT. This translates into CASKVGRDTEAFF.

V and J are TRBV6-5 and TRBJ1-2, with 11 positions matching TRBD1. Germline CDR1 MNHEY, CDR2 SVGAGI. This CDR3 contains 14 residues. V shed 5 bases and J 8 bases; nucleotides not matched to a gene: 7. As DNA, the CDR3 is TGTGCCAGCAGTCTAGGACAGGGGGCGAGGGGCTACACCTTC. Its translation is CASSLGQGARGYTF.

The rearrangement links TRBV1 to TRBJ2-7; the table's D gene call, TRBD1, was not cross checked with the DNA. TRBV1 is described as a pseudogene. The CDR3 consists of 15 residues. The CDR3 bases are TGCACCAGCAGCCAAGATAGGACATTCACCTACGAGCAGTACTTC. It translates to CTSSQDRTFTYEQYF.

The chain carries TRBV5-4 and TRBJ2-7, with 12 bases aligning to TRBD1. CDR3 length: 15 residues. V dropped 3 bases and J dropped 4; count of bases not matched to a gene: 5. Germline CDR1 SGHNT, CDR2 YYREEE (reference sequence). CDR3 protein: CASSWDRGLSYEQYF. CDR3 sequence (DNA): TGTGCCAGCAGCTGGGACAGGGGGCTGTCATACGAGCAGTACTTC.

This chain uses TRBV30 with TRBJ1-2; 9 bases are shared with TRBD1. Germline V gene lookup returns CDR1 GTSNPN and CDR2 SVGIG (reference sequence). V was pared by 2 bases and J by 4 bases, with 8 bases of the junction left unmatched. This CDR3 comprises 15 residues. CDR3 in DNA: TGTGCCTGGAGTAGGGACAGGGTCAAGAGCTATGGCTACACCTTC. Its protein product is CAWSRDRVKSYGYTF.

The V call is TRBV2, the J call TRBJ1-1; no clear D gene. Germline V gives CDR1 SNHLY, CDR2 FYNNEI. The CDR3 is 14 amino acids. Deletions cut 4 bases from V and 0 bases from J, with 9 bases between. CDR3 loop: CASSVELLNTEAFF. Written as DNA, the CDR3 is TGTGCCAGCAGTGTAGAGTTGCTGAACACTGAAGCTTTCTTT.

This clone was observed a few times. The chain is built from TRBV15 and TRBJ2-6; the match to TRBD2 covers 7 bases. Trimming removed 0 bases from V and 0 bases from J; junction bases left unmatched: 5. CDR1 LNHNV and CDR2 YYDKDF come from the germline V gene (reference sequence). The CDR3 length is 18 residues. The DNA for the CDR3 is TGTGCCACCAGCAGAGATGTGCGGGGGAGCTCTGGGGCCAACGTCCTGACTTTC. Translated, it gives CATSRDVRGSSGANVLTF.

J is TRBJ1-2 and V is TRBV19, with 10 nucleotides matching TRBD1. The germline gives CDR1 LNHDA, CDR2 SQIVND (reference sequence). The ends lost 6 bases at V and 4 bases at J; junction bases unmatched: 8. The CDR3 sequence is 15 residues long. The CDR3 coding sequence is TGTGCCAGTAGCGACAGGGGGCGACCGGGCTATGGCTACACCTTC. This gives the protein CASSDRGRPGYGYTF. Full variable domain (missing parts from reference TRBV19 and TRBJ1-2): DGGITQSPKYLFRKEGQNVTLSCEQNLNHDAMYWYRQDPGQGLRLIYYSQIVNDFQKGDIAEGYSVSREKKESFPLTVTSAQKNPTAFYLCASSDRGRPGYGYTFGSGTRLTVV.

The chain links TRBV3-1 (or the pseudogene TRBV3-2) to TRBJ1-4; the match to TRBD1 covers 12 bases. The CDR3 length is 17 residues. V trimming: 6 bases; J trimming: 1 base; junction bases outside the gene matches: 6. Germline V gene sequence: CDR1 LGHDT, CDR2 YNNKEL (reference sequence). The CDR3 sequence: CASRPRDRGQTNEKLFF. The DNA for the CDR3 is TGTGCCAGCAGACCCCGGGACAGGGGGCAAACTAATGAAAAACTGTTTTTT.

This clone was recorded once. This rearrangement joins TRBV11-2 to TRBJ1-1, with D possibly matching TRBD1 (5 bases). V gave up 5 bases and J gave up 5 bases, with 15 bases separating them. This CDR3 has 14 residues. Looked up from germline, CDR1 is SGHAT and CDR2 is FQNNGV. The DNA for the CDR3 is TGTGCCAGCAGCCCAGGGACCTGGGGGACTGAAGCTTTCTTT. It encodes CASSPGTWGTEAFF.

The chain joins TRBV30 to TRBJ2-7; no clear D gene. The ends were cut back, 0 bases at V and 5 bases at J, with 8 bases in the middle. The CDR3 extends over 12 amino acids. In germline, CDR1 is GTSNPN, CDR2 SVGIG (reference sequence). This CDR3 is CAWSVLSNEQYF. CDR3 in DNA: TGTGCCTGGAGTGTACTTTCAAACGAGCAGTACTTC.